This T cell receptor (beta chain) originates from a study of OX40 agonist ivuxolimab in advanced cancers. Study summary: Dose-escalation subjects each had hepatocellular carcinoma, melanoma, renal cell or head and neck cancer. General observations from the study: Certain nonresponders likewise exhibited a low normalized T-cell clonal expansion. Relative to CD4+, CD8+ T cells held more expanded clones on average.

The method was immunoSEQ multiplex PCR; TCRdb's version includes in-frame clones alone and lacks a portion of them. The table shows about 71,000 clones, with about 81% occurring only once. A note on this clone: Its antigen is unidentified.

CDR3 length: 14 amino acids. CDR1 MNHEY and CDR2 SVGAGI come from the germline V gene. Trimming pared 6 bases from V and 0 bases from J, leaving 12 bases between. This receptor was identified in an adult with an advanced solid tumor such as melanoma, head and neck, liver or kidney cancer. Sequenced here: CD4+ or CD8+ T cells sorted from blood, sampled in a trial of the OX40 agonist ivuxolimab. This chain uses TRBV6-5 with TRBJ2-7, with D maybe TRBD1 (6 bases). For the CDR3, the DNA is TGTGCCAGCAGCGGACAGATAAACTCCTACGAGCAGTACTTC. It specifies CASSGQINSYEQYF.